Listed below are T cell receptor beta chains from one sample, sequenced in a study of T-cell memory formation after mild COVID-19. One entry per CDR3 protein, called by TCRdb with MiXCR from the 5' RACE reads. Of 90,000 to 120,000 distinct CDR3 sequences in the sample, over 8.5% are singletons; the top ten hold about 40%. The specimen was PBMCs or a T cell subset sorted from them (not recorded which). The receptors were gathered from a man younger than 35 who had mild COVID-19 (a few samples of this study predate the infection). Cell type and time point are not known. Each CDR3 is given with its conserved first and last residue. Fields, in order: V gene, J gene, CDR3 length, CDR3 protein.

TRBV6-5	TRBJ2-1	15	CASSPERGGYDEQFF
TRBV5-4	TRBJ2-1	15	CASSLDGTSYNEQFF
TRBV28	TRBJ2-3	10	CASNADTQYF
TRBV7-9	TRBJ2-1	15	CASRETGGIRNEQFF
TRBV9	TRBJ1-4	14	CASSVEGGNEKLFF
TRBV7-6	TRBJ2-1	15	CATGLAGGPGNEQFF
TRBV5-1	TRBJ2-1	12	CASSLRGPEQFF
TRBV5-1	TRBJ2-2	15	CASSNWRGNTGELFF
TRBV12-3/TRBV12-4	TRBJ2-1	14	CASKVGQGVNEQFF
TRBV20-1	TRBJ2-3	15	CSARVSGGLVDTQYF
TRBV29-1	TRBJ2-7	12	CSVAGGSYEQYF
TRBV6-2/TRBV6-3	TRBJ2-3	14	CASSPSRSTDTQYF
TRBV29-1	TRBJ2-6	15	CSARTGDSGANVLTF
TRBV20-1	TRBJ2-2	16	CSAYSGTDTSTGELFF
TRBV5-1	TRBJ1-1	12	CASSQGQSEAFF
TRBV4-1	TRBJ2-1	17	CASSQDHSAGAYNEQFF
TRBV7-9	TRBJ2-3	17	CASSAPVDRLRADTQYF